The T cell receptor (beta chain) under discussion was sequenced for a study of graft-versus-host responses after intestinal transplantation (dated by TCRdb to about 2021). In terms of the full investigation: The transplants that recipients got were multivisceral, liver-intestinal, or isolated intestinal. Anti-thymocyte globulin induction was given to all recipients, followed by maintenance tacrolimus and steroids for approximately three years. After intestinal transplantation, graft-versus-host and host-versus-graft alloreactive T cell clones were followed in the graft, circulation and bone marrow using bulk TCR-beta CDR3 sequencing. To identify alloreactive clones, pre-transplant mixed lymphocyte reaction products were sequenced and compared with unstimulated pre-transplant donor and recipient T cells. Of the roughly 25 intestinal transplant recipients enrolled in the cohort, one of whom was a retransplant, a few patients without pretransplant specimens were excluded. Donor T cell macrochimerism was defined as a peak of at least 4% donor T cells among recipient peripheral blood mononuclear cells. Instead of going to the commercial service, samples from a few later patients were sequenced in-house on an Illumina MiSeq and processed with MiXCR.

As for this clone: There is no known antigen for this receptor. No base qualities exist here, and no much larger clone lies one base off it.

What the research found in general, with its limitations: The relatively low number and heterogeneity of intestinal transplant patients limited the conclusions. Early after transplant, peak levels of circulating GvH clones were associated with declines in HvG clones. Patients with donor T cell macrochimerism had high GvH to HvG T cell clonal ratios in their allografts. GvH clones were detected in recipient bone marrow, and some appeared earlier in ileal mucosa or blood, consistent with an intestinal mucosal origin.

The germline V gene (reference sequence) provides CDR1 SEHNR and CDR2 FQNEAQ. V lost 5 bases and J lost 10 bases; the stretch between them is 14 bases long. The CDR3 measures 12 amino acids from cysteine to phenylalanine. CDR3 DNA is the only sequence kept; it has 36 bases, read in frame from the first base. The library was produced with the immunoSEQ multiplex PCR assay. In most patients, genomic DNA was isolated using the Qiagen DNeasy Blood and Tissue Kit and sent frozen to Adaptive Biotechnologies for TCR sequencing. For most patients, high-throughput TCR-beta CDR3 sequencing of genomic DNA was performed by Adaptive Biotechnologies. The source study handled its data this way. Adaptive's ImmunoSEQ software was the source of the TCR sequencing data for roughly 19 patients, while a few other patients were processed with MiXCR and VDJtools. To correct CD4 versus CD8 sorting errors, any sequence found in both subsets at a frequency ratio below 5:1 was removed. CDR3 nucleotide sequences shared by donor and recipient were removed because the origin of these sequences could not be assigned. To count as alloreactive, a clone needed at least 2-fold expansion over unstimulated cells and a minimum CFSE-low frequency of 0.002% (template counts) or 0.001% (read counts). Clones were considered mappable if detected in sequenced pre-transplant spleen, lymph node, or MLR CFSE-low populations of the donor or recipient. Cumulative frequency of alloreactive clones was calculated as a percentage of all sequences weighted by copy number. TCRdb carries this immuneACCESS record with in-frame sequences only. Its versions omit some clonotypes, under half of them owing to an unresolved V gene in the studies checked, with the rest unexplained. V, J and clone size reflect that table, while D and trimming were determined from the DNA. The sample table contains around 110,000 clones; only one count was recorded for about nine tenths of them. The ten largest clonotypes hold about 0.18% of the sample.

The time point tag for this specimen amounts to: cells obtained before transplantation from donor or recipient. CD3+CD4+ and CD3+CD8+ populations were FACS-sorted from unstimulated pre-transplant donor and recipient cells taken from spleen or lymph nodes. Material: unstimulated CD4+ T cells sorted from spleen or lymph node cells, obtained before intestinal transplant. The sequence links TRBV7-9 to TRBJ1-1, with no D gene named confidently. The source is a human donor who received an intestinal transplant. The CDR3 reads as follows: CASSPPDRGAFF. The sequenced DNA is TGTGCCAGCAGCCCCCCGGACCGGGGAGCTTTCTTT.